One and the same sample provided the 23 T cell receptor beta chains below, sequenced in a study of OX40 agonist ivuxolimab in advanced cancers. Libraries were constructed by the immunoSEQ multiplex PCR assay. TCRdb provides this immuneACCESS table in a form limited to in-frame rearrangements. Some clones are lacking; in checked studies, under half of them reflect an unresolved V gene, and why the rest are absent is not known. This sample has tens of thousands of clones in its table, and around 90% of those were observed once. 4.5% to 6% of the sample is in the top ten clones. This specimen consisted of CD4+ or CD8+ T cells sorted from blood, obtained in a trial of the OX40 agonist ivuxolimab. Receptors were obtained from an adult with an advanced solid tumor such as melanoma, head and neck, liver or kidney cancer.

The V call is TRBV4-2, the J call TRBJ2-7; D remains unclear. CDR1 is LGHNA, CDR2 YNFKEQ, per germline. CDR3 length: 14 residues. V lost 1 base, J lost 0 bases, and 7 bases lay in between. The CDR3 sequence: CASSQGPSSYEQYF. The CDR3, as DNA: TGTGCCAGCAGCCAAGGCCCTAGCTCCTACGAGCAGTACTTC.

In its sample, this clone was seen once. J is TRBJ2-5 and V is TRBV7-9; 9 nucleotides match TRBD2. The V gene's germline CDR1 is SEHNR and CDR2 FQNEAQ (reference sequence). The V gene end was trimmed by 5 bases and the J gene end by 4 bases; junction bases not matched to a gene: 11. The CDR3 spans 16 residues. CDR3 residues: CASSPPGGGAVETQYF. CDR3 DNA: TGTGCCAGCAGCCCTCCCGGCGGGGGGGCCGTAGAGACCCAGTACTTC.

This chain connects TRBV6-6 to TRBJ1-1; a weak D match, TRBD1 (6 bases). Per germline, CDR1 MNHNY and CDR2 SVGAGI (reference sequence). Trimming cost V 0 bases and J 12 bases, with 14 bases left between them. The CDR3 runs 13 residues. CDR3 region: CASSYSVDSRSFF. CDR3 sequence (DNA): TGTGCCAGCAGTTACTCCGTGGACAGCAGATCTTTCTTT.

The rearrangement uses TRBV5-4 and TRBJ2-3; tentative D call: TRBD2 (7 bases). V was pared by 1 base and J by 4 bases, with 13 bases between. This CDR3 has 15 amino acids. The germline CDR1 and CDR2 sequences are SGHNT and YYREEE (reference sequence). This CDR3 is CASSLRGGEPDTQYF. The CDR3 nucleotides read TGTGCCAGCAGCTTGAGGGGGGGCGAGCCAGATACGCAGTATTTT.

The chain employs TRBV6-5 and TRBJ1-1; D is perhaps TRBD1 (5 bases). The V end was cut by 7 bases, the J end by 2 bases, with 14 bases between. The germline V gene has CDR1 MNHEY and CDR2 SVGAGI. The CDR3 loop spans 14 amino acids. In nucleotides, the CDR3 is TGTGCCAGCAATAGAAAGGGGTTCAACACTGAAGCTTTCTTT. Translated, it gives CASNRKGFNTEAFF.

This rearrangement joins TRBV6-6 to TRBJ2-3, with TRBD2 matching over 11 bases. The CDR3 extends over 16 amino acids. V lost 2 bases and J lost 4; bases outside the gene matches: 5. From germline, CDR1 is MNHNY and CDR2 SVGAGI (reference sequence). CDR3 sequence: CASSYVAGGNADTQYF. For the CDR3, the DNA is TGTGCCAGCAGTTACGTAGCGGGGGGGAATGCAGATACGCAGTATTTT.

This clone came up once. The chain joins TRBV5-1 to TRBJ1-1; D is unresolved. The germline gives CDR1 SGHRS, CDR2 YFSETQ. This CDR3 comprises 15 residues. V lost 0 bases, J lost 2 bases, and 11 bases lay in between. The chain's CDR3 is CASSLDPDFNTEAFF. CDR3 bases: TGCGCCAGCAGCTTGGATCCAGACTTTAACACTGAAGCTTTCTTT.

This clone showed up just a few times. The chain joins TRBV7-3 to TRBJ2-2; D is ambiguous. This CDR3 has 12 amino acids. Per the germline V gene, CDR1 is SGHTA and CDR2 is FQGTGA. Trimming took off 5 bases at V and 5 bases at J, with 6 bases between the two ends. Written as DNA, the CDR3 is TGTGCCAGCAGCACTTCTACCGGGGAGCTGTTTTTT. This sequence encodes CASSTSTGELFF.

This clone was observed a handful of times. This chain links TRBV9 with TRBJ2-7; 8 nucleotides align to TRBD2. The CDR3 is 15 residues long. V was pared by 4 bases and J by 8 bases, with 14 bases of the junction left unmatched. Germline-derived CDR1 and CDR2 are SGDLS and YYNGEE. This chain's CDR3 is CASSPSPGLGSKQYF. The CDR3 DNA reads as TGTGCCAGCAGCCCCTCCCCGGGACTAGGGTCGAAGCAGTACTTC. The full variable domain, in which reference TRBV9 and TRBJ2-7 provide the parts outside the CDR3, is DSGVTQTPKHLITATGQRVTLRCSPRSGDLSVYWYQQSLDQGLQFLIQYYNGEERAKGNILERFSAQQFPDLHSELNLSSLELGDSALYFCASSPSPGLGSKQYFGPGTRLTVT.

This clone was recorded once. This sequence joins TRBV5-1 and TRBJ1-2; 7 bases are a match to TRBD1. V lost 3 bases and J lost 8; bases outside the gene matches: 13. The CDR3 spans 15 residues. Germline loops: CDR1 SGHRS, CDR2 YFSETQ. CDR3 residues: CASSSSGTAGDGYTF. The CDR3 bases are TGCGCCAGCAGCTCCTCCGGGACAGCTGGCGACGGCTACACCTTC.

The rearrangement joins TRBV19 to TRBJ2-1, with D possibly being TRBD1 or TRBD2 (5 bases each). Germline V gene data show CDR1 as LNHDA and CDR2 as SQIVND (reference sequence). The V and J ends lost 4 bases and 5 bases respectively, with 12 bases between them. The length of the CDR3 is 14 residues. CDR3 in amino acids: CASSTGTSDNEQFF. The CDR3 coding sequence is TGTGCCAGTAGTACCGGGACCTCGGACAATGAGCAGTTCTTC. The whole variable domain, filled in from reference TRBV19 and TRBJ2-1, reads DGGITQSPKYLFRKEGQNVTLSCEQNLNHDAMYWYRQDPGQGLRLIYYSQIVNDFQKGDIAEGYSVSREKKESFPLTVTSAQKNPTAFYLCASSTGTSDNEQFFGPGTRLTVL.

Points on this clone: An end of the junction differs from the germline gene, which may be a read error. The rearrangement uses TRBV5-1 and TRBJ2-2, with 10 nucleotides matching TRBD1. CDR3 size: 14 residues. The germline V gene encodes CDR1 SGHRS and CDR2 YFSETQ. The CDR3 loop is CATPRQGAHRGAVF. CDR3 in DNA: TGCGCCACCCCCAGACAGGGGGCACACCGGGGAGCTGTTTTT.

This clone appeared a single time. This sequence joins TRBV5-4 and TRBJ1-6; no definite D call. V was cut by 4 bases and J by 14 bases, with 13 bases left in between. The CDR3 consists of 12 residues. CDR1 and CDR2 from the germline V gene are SGHNT and YYREEE (reference sequence). CDR3 coding DNA: TGTGCCAGCAGCAAAACCGATGGCACCCTCCACTTT. Amino acid sequence: CASSKTDGTLHF.

The gene calls are TRBV2 and TRBJ1-4; no reliable D call. In germline, CDR1 is SNHLY, CDR2 FYNNEI. The CDR3 spans 14 residues. With 6 bases removed from V and 8 bases from J, the gap between germline ends came to 16 bases. The CDR3 nucleotides are TGTGCCAGCAGAGCGACGGTTTTGGCAGAAAAACTGTTTTTT. Residues: CASRATVLAEKLFF.

This clone is a singleton in its sample. The chain uses TRBV14 and TRBJ2-3; D is perhaps TRBD1 or TRBD2 (5 bases each). CDR1 is SGHDN, CDR2 FVKESK, per germline. The CDR3 consists of 17 residues. V was pared by 2 bases and J by 0 bases, with 15 bases between. The chain's CDR3 is CASSQFPGRTSTDTQYF. The DNA of the CDR3 is TGTGCCAGCAGCCAATTCCCGGGACGGACGAGCACAGATACGCAGTATTTT.

V usage is TRBV30 and J usage is TRBJ1-5; D unresolved. The V end lost 2 bases, the J end lost 3 bases, and 8 bases lay between the germline ends. The CDR3 sequence is 13 residues long. Per the germline V gene, CDR1 is GTSNPN and CDR2 is SVGIG (reference sequence). The CDR3 sequence: CAWSRSDNQPQHF. In nucleotides, the CDR3 is TGTGCCTGGAGTCGGTCAGACAATCAGCCCCAGCATTTT.

This clone was detected only once. The chain joins TRBV11-3 to TRBJ2-7; D uncertain. The germline V gene has CDR1 SGHNT and CDR2 YENEEA. With 5 bases removed from V and 2 bases from J, the gap between germline ends came to 7 bases. This CDR3 region has 12 residues. Written as DNA, the CDR3 is TGTGCCAGCAGCCCCCGCGCCTACGAGCAGTACTTC. Residues: CASSPRAYEQYF.

Comment on this clone: The junction shows a germline mismatch at one end, possibly a read error. This chain connects TRBV4-1 to TRBJ1-1; unclear D gene. Germline-derived CDR1 and CDR2 are MGHRA and YSYEKL. CDR3 length: 14 amino acids. The CDR3: CASRQDGLNTEAFF. The CDR3 nucleotides are TGCGCCAGCAGGCAAGACGGCTTGAACACTGAAGCTTTCTTT.

The chain uses TRBV7-2 and TRBJ2-5, with D hard to call. CDR3 size: 14 residues. Germline V CDR1 and CDR2: SGHTA, FQGNSA. V gave up 0 bases and J gave up 2 bases, with 7 bases separating them. The CDR3 DNA follows: TGTGCCAGCAGCTTAGCGCACTTTCAAGAGACCCAGTACTTC. As protein: CASSLAHFQETQYF. The whole variable domain, remainder taken from reference TRBV7-2 and TRBJ2-5, is GAGVSQSPSNKVTEKGKDVELRCDPISGHTALYWYRQSLGQGLEFLIYFQGNSAPDKSGLPSDRFSAERTGGSVSTLTIQRTQQEDSAVYLCASSLAHFQETQYFGPGTRLLVL.

This clone was seen only a few times. The rearrangement uses TRBV14 and TRBJ1-2, with TRBD1 matching 9 bases. V lost 6 bases to trimming and J lost 4 bases; unmatched junction nucleotides: 6. Germline V gives CDR1 SGHDN, CDR2 FVKESK. The CDR3 has 14 amino acids. The CDR3 protein is CASRPTGGGYGYTF. CDR3 DNA: TGTGCCAGCAGACCGACAGGGGGAGGCTATGGCTACACCTTC.

This sequence joins TRBV9 and TRBJ2-1; D is perhaps TRBD2 (6 bases). CDR3 length: 14 residues. CDR1 and CDR2 from the germline V gene are SGDLS and YYNGEE. The V and J ends lost 0 bases and 7 bases respectively, with 11 bases between them. This chain's CDR3 is CASSVEMGLNEQFF. The CDR3 DNA reads TGTGCCAGCAGCGTAGAAATGGGACTGAATGAGCAGTTCTTC.

V gene TRBV19 combines with J gene TRBJ1-5, with TRBD1 as a possible D gene (6 bases). CDR3 length: 15 residues. Trimming removed 0 bases from V and 3 bases from J, with 9 bases in between. CDR1 and CDR2 from the germline V gene are LNHDA and SQIVND (reference sequence). CDR3 in amino acids: CASSIDWGANQPQHF. The CDR3 DNA sequence: TGTGCCAGTAGTATAGATTGGGGGGCCAATCAGCCCCAGCATTTT.

The rearrangement joins TRBV28 to TRBJ1-2; unclear D gene. Germline V CDR1 and CDR2: MDHEN, SYDVKM. With 4 bases removed from V and 0 bases from J, the gap between germline ends came to 12 bases. This CDR3 has 15 amino acids. The CDR3, as DNA: TGTGCCAGCAGTTCCTCGGGGAAAGCTAACTATGGCTACACCTTC. This codes for CASSSSGKANYGYTF.